One T cell receptor beta chain is described in this entry. The data are from a study of CD8 T cells in ankylosing spondylitis. Preparation of TCR beta libraries was done by quantitative 5'-RACE with molecular barcodes. Each CDR3 protein gets one entry after TCRdb re-called the 5' RACE reads with MiXCR. The sample holds about 100,000 distinct CDR3 sequences; approximately 25% are singletons and the top ten take 10% to 15%. Looked up from germline, CDR1 is SGHTA and CDR2 is FQGNSA. The CDR3 has 15 residues. Trimming cost V 4 bases and J 8 bases; bases outside gene matches: 11. The chain combines TRBV7-2 with TRBJ1-2; 9 bases agree with TRBD1. This receptor was taken from a male donor with ankylosing spondylitis. Source material: synovial fluid, either unsorted or a sorted T cell fraction (not recorded which). The CDR3 bases are TGTGCCAGCAGCTCCGATCCGACAGGGGGAAAGGGCTACACCTTC. Translated: CASSSDPTGGKGYTF.